These 17 T cell receptor beta chains share one sample of origin, sequenced in a study of cytotoxic CD8 clonotypes in ibrutinib-treated CLL. The repertoire was sequenced with immunoSEQ multiplex PCR; TCRdb's copy has only in-frame clones and lacks some. The sample includes about 130,000 clones, 79% of them seen just once. The material was PBMCs, obtained after 12 months of ibrutinib treatment. The receptors were sampled from a human donor with chronic lymphocytic leukemia.

This sequence joins TRBV7-6 and TRBJ1-1; D is unclear. Germline V lookup: CDR1 SGHVS, CDR2 FNYEAQ. Trimming removed 5 bases at V and 1 base at J, with 14 bases between. CDR3 size: 15 residues. The CDR3 DNA is TGTGCCAGCAGCACTAGCCCACAGAAGAACACTGAAGCTTTCTTT. As protein: CASSTSPQKNTEAFF.

The rearrangement uses TRBV5-4 and TRBJ1-2; D might be TRBD1 (5 bases). V was shortened by 4 bases and J by 1 base, with 8 bases between the two germline ends. Germline V gene data show CDR1 as SGHNT and CDR2 as YYREEE (reference sequence). The CDR3 is made up of 13 amino acids. CDR3 sequence reads: CASSPDSNYGYTF. The CDR3 DNA follows: TGTGCCAGCAGCCCCGACAGTAACTATGGCTACACCTTC. The full variable domain, rest sourced from reference TRBV5-4 and TRBJ1-2, is ETGVTQSPTHLIKTRGQQVTLRCSSQSGHNTVSWYQQALGQGPQFIFQYYREEENGRGNFPPRFSGLQFPNYSSELNVNALELDDSALYLCASSPDSNYGYTFGSGTRLTVV.

This clone was counted a single time. V gene TRBV14 combines with J gene TRBJ2-3, with D possibly being TRBD1 (5 bases). The germline CDR1 and CDR2 sequences are SGHDN and FVKESK. V was shortened by 4 bases and J by 2 bases, with 13 bases between the two germline ends. The CDR3 contains 15 residues. For the CDR3, the DNA is TGTGCCAGCAGCCTGAGGTGGGGCAACACAGATACGCAGTATTTT. Translated: CASSLRWGNTDTQYF.

The V and J genes are TRBV10-3 and TRBJ2-5; the match to TRBD1 covers 8 bases. The germline CDR1 and CDR2 sequences are ENHRY and SYGVKD. Trimming at V came to 3 bases and at J to 7 bases, leaving 7 bases not matched to a gene. The CDR3 is 14 amino acids. CDR3 amino acids: CAISDDRGSGTQYF. The CDR3 DNA is TGTGCCATCAGTGACGACAGGGGTTCCGGGACCCAGTACTTC.

V and J are TRBV28 and TRBJ2-3; 13 nucleotides match TRBD2. The germline V gene encodes CDR1 MDHEN and CDR2 SYDVKM. The CDR3 is made up of 17 amino acids. V shed 3 bases and J 3 bases; nucleotides not matched to a gene: 6. The CDR3 loop is CASSFPGLAGETDTQYF. The CDR3 coding sequence is TGTGCCAGCAGTTTTCCCGGACTAGCGGGAGAAACAGATACGCAGTATTTT.

The genes are TRBV7-6 and TRBJ2-5; D gene uncertain. V was clipped by 10 bases and J by 2 bases, with 17 bases between them. The CDR3 spans 14 residues. Germline CDR1 reads SGHVS; CDR2 reads FNYEAQ. The CDR3 coding sequence is TGTGCCACCCGTTCCCGGTTTGGTCAAGAGACCCAGTACTTC. Translation: CATRSRFGQETQYF.

The rearrangement links TRBV6-1 to TRBJ2-3; 10 bases agree with TRBD2. Germline V gene sequence: CDR1 MNHNS, CDR2 SASEGT. Losses at the gene ends were 0 bases for V and 4 bases for J; bases not matched to a gene: 4. The CDR3 has 16 residues. The DNA for the CDR3 is TGTGCCAGCAGTGAAGCGCAAGCGGGAGGGGCAGATACGCAGTATTTT. Translated: CASSEAQAGGADTQYF.

This chain joins TRBV7-2 and TRBJ2-1; D is perhaps TRBD2 (5 bases). Trimming took off 3 bases at V and 6 bases at J, with 12 bases between the two ends. The CDR3 contains 14 residues. The germline gives CDR1 SGHTA, CDR2 FQGNSA. In DNA form, the CDR3 reads TGTGCCAGCAGCTTGAGTGCGGGCTTCAATGAGCAGTTCTTC. Encoded protein: CASSLSAGFNEQFF.

This clone has only a few counts. This sequence joins TRBV29-1 and TRBJ1-3, with D perhaps matching TRBD1 (6 bases). Trimming took off 3 bases at V and 4 bases at J, with 7 bases between the two ends. CDR3 length equals 12 residues. Per the germline V gene, CDR1 is SQVTM and CDR2 is ANQGSEA. Written as DNA, the CDR3 is TGCAGCGTTGACAGGGGCGGAAACACCATATATTTT. It encodes CSVDRGGNTIYF.

The CDR3 here is CASSPPGLAGGPAGELFF. The DNA of the CDR3 is TGTGCCAGCTCACCGCCGGGACTAGCGGGAGGGCCCGCCGGGGAGCTGTTTTTT. The chain combines TRBV18 with TRBJ2-2; 16 bases are a match to TRBD2. This CDR3 region has 18 residues. V was clipped by 3 bases and J by 6 bases; unmatched bases: 7. The germline CDR1 and CDR2 sequences are KGHSH and LQKENI.

The chain uses TRBV6-6 and TRBJ2-7; 8 bases align to TRBD2. The CDR3 length is 14 residues. The V gene end was trimmed by 6 bases and the J gene end by 4 bases; junction bases not matched to a gene: 8. Germline CDR1 reads MNHNY; CDR2 reads SVGAGI (reference sequence). Here the CDR3 DNA reads TGTGCCAGCAGACGGACGGGAGGGCTGTACGAGCAGTACTTC. This encodes CASRRTGGLYEQYF.

V usage is TRBV6-1 and J usage is TRBJ1-1; D uncertain. Between the trimmed V and J ends, which lost 7 bases and 0 bases, there was a span of 12 bases. CDR3 length equals 14 residues. From germline, CDR1 is MNHNS and CDR2 SASEGT. In DNA form, the CDR3 reads TGTGCCAGCATCCGTTGGGAAGTGAACACTGAAGCTTTCTTT. Translation: CASIRWEVNTEAFF.

V and J are TRBV19 and TRBJ2-2, with 7 bases lining up with TRBD1. The CDR3 consists of 15 residues. Germline V gene sequence: CDR1 LNHDA, CDR2 SQIVND (reference sequence). The junction had 10 bases not matched to a gene; V was cut back by 10 bases and J by 2 bases. For the CDR3, the DNA is TGTGCCACCAGGACCGGGACAGCTAACACCGGGGAGCTGTTTTTT. It is translated as CATRTGTANTGELFF.

The gene calls are TRBV25-1 and TRBJ2-7; D gene unclear. The length of the CDR3 is 14 residues. The V and J ends lost 1 base and 2 bases respectively, with 9 bases between them. Germline CDR1 and CDR2: MGHDK and SYGVNS. The CDR3 sequence: CASSESIEPYEQYF. DNA for the CDR3: TGTGCCAGCAGTGAATCAATAGAGCCCTACGAGCAGTACTTC.

The CDR3 bases are TGTGCCAGCAGCTTAGTGTTGGGGGGCCCATATGGCTACACCTTC. It codes for CASSLVLGGPYGYTF. The chain joins TRBV7-2 to TRBJ1-2; tentative D call: TRBD1 (6 bases). The CDR3 totals 15 residues. Trimming shortened V by 1 base and J by 5 bases, and 14 bases separated the two germline ends. Germline CDR1 SGHTA, CDR2 FQGNSA.

This chain joins TRBV5-1 and TRBJ2-7; 7 bases line up with TRBD1. J lost 3 bases, V lost 0 bases, and 12 bases had no gene match. CDR3 length: 17 residues. Germline loops: CDR1 SGHRS, CDR2 YFSETQ. CDR3 bases: TGCGCCAGCAGCTTGGCCAAGGCCGGGGACAGAAGCTACGAGCAGTACTTC. As protein: CASSLAKAGDRSYEQYF. Variable domain in full (rest from reference TRBV5-1 and TRBJ2-7): KAGVTQTPRYLIKTRGQQVTLSCSPISGHRSVSWYQQTPGQGLQFLFEYFSETQRNKGNFPGRFSGRQFSNSRSEMNVSTLELGDSALYLCASSLAKAGDRSYEQYFGPGTRLTVT.

The chain uses TRBV13 and TRBJ2-1; the D is unclear. V lost 5 bases, J lost 9 bases, and 20 bases lay in between. This CDR3 has 15 amino acids. The V gene's germline CDR1 is PRHDT and CDR2 FYEKMQ (reference sequence). The CDR3 coding sequence is TGTGCCAGCAGCCCGAACGGCTGGGCAGGCACTGAGCAGTTCTTC. Translation gives CASSPNGWAGTEQFF. The full variable domain, with the rest looked up from reference TRBV13 and TRBJ2-1, is AAGVIQSPRHLIKEKRETATLKCYPIPRHDTVYWYQQGPGQDPQFLISFYEKMQSDKGSIPDRFSAQQFSDYHSELNMSSLELGDSALYFCASSPNGWAGTEQFFGPGTRLTVL.